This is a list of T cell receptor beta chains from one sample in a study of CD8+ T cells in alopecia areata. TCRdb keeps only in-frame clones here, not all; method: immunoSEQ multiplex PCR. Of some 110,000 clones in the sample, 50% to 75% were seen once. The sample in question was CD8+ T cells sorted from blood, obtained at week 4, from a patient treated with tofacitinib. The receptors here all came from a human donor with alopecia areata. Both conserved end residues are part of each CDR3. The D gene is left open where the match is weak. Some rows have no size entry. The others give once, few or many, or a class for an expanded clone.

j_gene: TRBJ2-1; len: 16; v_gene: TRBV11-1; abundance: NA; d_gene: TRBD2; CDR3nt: TGTGCCAGCAGTTACCTTAGCGGGGAGTCCTACAATGAGCAGTTCTTC; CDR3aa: CASSYLSGESYNEQFF
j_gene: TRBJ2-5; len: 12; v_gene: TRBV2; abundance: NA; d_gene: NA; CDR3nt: TGTGCCAGCACCGAAGGCCAAGAGACCCAGTACTTC; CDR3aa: CASTEGQETQYF
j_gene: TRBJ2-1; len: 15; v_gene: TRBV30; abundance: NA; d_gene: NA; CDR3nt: TGTGCCTGGAGGGCTGGTCGGGGCTCCTACAATGAGCAGTTCTTC; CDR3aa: CAWRAGRGSYNEQFF
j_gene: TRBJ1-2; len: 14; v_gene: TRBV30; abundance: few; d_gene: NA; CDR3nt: TGTGCCTGGAGAGACGGCACAGGGATCTATGGCTACACCTTC; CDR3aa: CAWRDGTGIYGYTF
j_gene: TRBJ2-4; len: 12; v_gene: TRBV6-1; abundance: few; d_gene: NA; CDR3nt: TGTGCAGGGGAGGTTGACAAAAACATTCAGTACTTC; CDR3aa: CAGEVDKNIQYF
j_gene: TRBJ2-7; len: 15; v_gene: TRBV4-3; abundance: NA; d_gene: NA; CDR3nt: TGCGCCAGCAGCCAAGATCGGGCCGGCTCCTACGAGCAGTACTTC; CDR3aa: CASSQDRAGSYEQYF
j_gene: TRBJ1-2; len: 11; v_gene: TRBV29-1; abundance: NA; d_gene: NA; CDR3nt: TGCAGCGTTGAAATTGTGGATGGCTACACCTTC; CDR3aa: CSVEIVDGYTF
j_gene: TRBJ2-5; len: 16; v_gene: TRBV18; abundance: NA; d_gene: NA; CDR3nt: TGTGCCAGCTCACCACCACAGATGGGACGGCAAGAGACCCAGTACTTC; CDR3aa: CASSPPQMGRQETQYF
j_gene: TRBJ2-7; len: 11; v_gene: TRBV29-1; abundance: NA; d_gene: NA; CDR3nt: TGCAGCGTTGAAATCTCCTACGAGCAGTACTTC; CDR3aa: CSVEISYEQYF
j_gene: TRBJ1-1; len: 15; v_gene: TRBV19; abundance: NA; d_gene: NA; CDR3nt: TGTGCCAGTAGCATTCCGGGACTGCGGAACACTGAAGCTTTCTTT; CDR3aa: CASSIPGLRNTEAFF
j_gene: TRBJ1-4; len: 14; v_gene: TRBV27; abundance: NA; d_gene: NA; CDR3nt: TGTGCCAGCAGTTTACTTTCAACTAATGAAAAACTGTTTTTT; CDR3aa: CASSLLSTNEKLFF
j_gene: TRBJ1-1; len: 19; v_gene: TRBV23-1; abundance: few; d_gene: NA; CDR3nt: TGCGCCAGCAGTCAATTTCTATCGATGCGCGGGGGCCGCTACACTGAAGCTTTCTTT; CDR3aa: CASSQFLSMRGGRYTEAFF
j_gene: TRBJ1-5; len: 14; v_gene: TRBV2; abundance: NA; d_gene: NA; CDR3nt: TGTGCCAGCAGTGATGCCGGGATCAATCAGCCCCAGCATTTT; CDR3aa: CASSDAGINQPQHF
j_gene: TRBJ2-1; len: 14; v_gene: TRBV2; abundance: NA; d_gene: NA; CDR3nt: TGTGCCAGCAGTGACCACGGGGGCGACAATGAGCAGTTCTTC; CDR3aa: CASSDHGGDNEQFF
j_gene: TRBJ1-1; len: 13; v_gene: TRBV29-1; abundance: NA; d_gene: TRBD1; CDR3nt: TGCAGCGTTTGGACAGGGGCGAACACTGAAGCTTTCTTT; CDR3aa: CSVWTGANTEAFF
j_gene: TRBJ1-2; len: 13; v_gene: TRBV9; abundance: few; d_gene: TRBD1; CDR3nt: TGTGCCAGCAGCGGGACAGGCAACTATGGCTACACCTTC; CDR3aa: CASSGTGNYGYTF
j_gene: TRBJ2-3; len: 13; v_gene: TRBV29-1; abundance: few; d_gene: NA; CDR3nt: TGCAGCGTTGTTCACGGCTACACAGATACGCAGTATTTT; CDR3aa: CSVVHGYTDTQYF